Described below is a single T cell receptor beta chain sequence and its context. Its specificity is unknown. This sample is drawn from a study of T cell repertoires in cytomegalovirus infection. Study information: A matching HLA type, together with CMV infection, was signaled by public TCR beta signatures.

Using its own MiXCR run on the reads, TCRdb lists one record per CDR3 protein. Altogether under 500,000 distinct CDR3 sequences are present, about 44% being singletons, with the ten largest covering 43%. The TCR was taken from a human donor in good health (CMV status not recorded). Some clones in this sample may be carry-over from other donors' samples. This material consisted of cultured PBMCs, taken from culture after CMV antigen stimulation.

The CDR3 loop reads CSARDPTRGLNTEAFF. The DNA for the CDR3 is TGCAGTGCTAGAGACCCGACGCGAGGGCTGAACACTGAAGCTTTCTTT. V gene TRBV20-1 combines with J gene TRBJ1-1; D is undetermined. V was pared by 0 bases and J by 0 bases, with 14 bases between. In germline, CDR1 is DFQATT, CDR2 SNEGSKA (reference sequence). The CDR3 runs to 16 residues.